This T cell receptor (beta chain) is drawn from a study of cytomegalovirus exposure and HLA in healthy donors. Germline V gene sequence: CDR1 SGHVS, CDR2 FQNEAQ. This CDR3 contains 13 residues. The V and J ends lost 6 bases and 4 bases respectively, with 12 bases between them. Study conclusions and caveats: Across donors, presence/absence analyses took sequencing depth to be roughly uniform.

The PCR employed 60 Vbeta primers together with 13 Jbeta primers. Data came from immunoSEQ multiplex PCR; TCRdb stores just in-frame clones and leaves some out. Of about 140,000 clones in the sample, around four fifths were seen once. Nominal health characterized the donors when sampled, though unrecorded immune exposures were likely. A remark on this clone: What it recognizes is unknown.

Sequences were obtained from PBMCs. The chain carries TRBV7-8 and TRBJ1-2; TRBD1 is a possible D gene (6 bases). This clonotype originated in a woman in her fifties or sixties in good health and CMV-seropositive. The CDR3 here is CASRPTGFYGYTF. For the CDR3, the DNA is TGTGCCAGCAGGCCCACAGGGTTCTATGGCTACACCTTC.